Listed here are 10 T cell receptor beta chains from one sample, sequenced in a study of blood T cell repertoires in COVID-19. Measured with immunoSEQ multiplex PCR; TCRdb has only the in-frame clones, and not every one. Of some 72,000 clones in the sample, 80% to 90% are singletons; the top ten hold less than 0.65%. Sequencing was carried out using peripheral blood. The source of these receptors is a man aged 55-75 years with acute or convalescent COVID-19.

This clone appeared a few times. The chain employs TRBV19 and TRBJ1-5; D is perhaps TRBD1 (6 bases). From germline, CDR1 is LNHDA and CDR2 SQIVND (reference sequence). V gave up 5 bases and J gave up 1 base, with 12 bases separating them. CDR3 length: 15 residues. CDR3: CASSRTVPSNQPQHF. For the CDR3, the DNA is TGTGCCAGTAGTCGGACAGTACCCAGCAATCAGCCCCAGCATTTT.

The chain couples TRBV12-3 or TRBV12-4 to TRBJ1-1; D gene ambiguous. This CDR3 has 13 residues. V gave up 6 bases and J gave up 4 bases, with 12 bases separating them. The CDR3 DNA sequence: TGTGCCAGCAGCCGAGGTCGAACCACTGAAGCTTTCTTT. It specifies CASSRGRTTEAFF.

This sequence joins TRBV5-1 and TRBJ2-4, with 10 nucleotides matching TRBD2. After removal of 4 bases from V and 6 bases from J, the junction contained 7 bases not matched to a gene. This CDR3 spans 15 amino acids. The germline gives CDR1 SGHRS, CDR2 YFSETQ. The CDR3 protein is CASSPTSGKGNIQYF. CDR3 in DNA: TGCGCCAGCAGCCCCACTAGCGGGAAGGGAAACATTCAGTACTTC.

This chain uses TRBV15 with TRBJ2-5, with D maybe TRBD2 (6 bases). V gave up 5 bases and J gave up 4 bases, with 11 bases separating them. The V gene's germline CDR1 is LNHNV and CDR2 YYDKDF (reference sequence). The CDR3 loop spans 13 amino acids. The CDR3 protein is CATSRGWTETQYF. CDR3 nucleotide sequence: TGTGCCACCAGCCGGGGGTGGACAGAGACCCAGTACTTC. Drawing the rest from reference TRBV15 and TRBJ2-5, the complete variable domain is DAMVIQNPRYQVTQFGKPVTLSCSQTLNHNVMYWYQQKSSQAPKLLFHYYDKDFNNEADTPDNFQSRRPNTSFCFLDIRSPGLGDTAMYLCATSRGWTETQYFGPGTRLLVL.

V is TRBV7-9 and J is TRBJ1-2; D unresolved. The CDR3 has 14 residues. V was pared by 3 bases and J by 5 bases, with 13 bases between. Germline CDR1 and CDR2: SEHNR and FQNEAQ (reference sequence). CDR3: CASSFNTATYGYTF. The CDR3 region has the DNA TGTGCCAGCAGCTTTAACACCGCCACATATGGCTACACCTTC.

The V and J genes are TRBV5-4 and TRBJ2-5; D gene uncertain. With 1 base removed from V and 0 bases from J, the gap between germline ends came to 7 bases. The CDR3 covers 14 residues. Germline CDR1 and CDR2: SGHNT and YYREEE (reference sequence). The CDR3 DNA follows: TGTGCCAGCAGCTTGTTTAGCAACCAAGAGACCCAGTACTTC. Its protein product is CASSLFSNQETQYF.

The chain joins TRBV5-1 to TRBJ2-5; 10 positions agree with TRBD2. CDR3 size: 17 residues. Germline CDR1 and CDR2: SGHRS and YFSETQ. The J segment lost 2 bases and the V segment lost 4 bases, leaving 11 bases of the junction unmatched. DNA for the CDR3: TGCGCCAGCAGCCCGGGGGTAGCGGGGGGACCTCAAGAGACCCAGTACTTC. This sequence encodes CASSPGVAGGPQETQYF.

In its sample, this clone was seen once. In nucleotides, the CDR3 is TGTGCCAGCAGCGTAGGGGCAGGGGACACAGATACGCAGTATTTT. Its translation: CASSVGAGDTDTQYF. The chain employs TRBV9 and TRBJ2-3; possible D gene TRBD1, 6 bases. CDR3 size: 15 residues. Looked up from germline, CDR1 is SGDLS and CDR2 is YYNGEE. Trimming cost V 0 bases and J 2 bases, with 10 bases left between them.

V usage is TRBV25-1 and J usage is TRBJ1-2; tentative D call: TRBD1 (6 bases). V lost 5 bases and J lost 2, with 12 bases in between. Looked up from germline, CDR1 is MGHDK and CDR2 is SYGVNS. The CDR3 is made up of 14 amino acids. The CDR3 region has the DNA TGTGCCAGCAGTCAACAGGGACCCAACTATGGCTACACCTTC. Protein sequence: CASSQQGPNYGYTF.

The V call is TRBV6-5, the J call TRBJ2-1; 12 nucleotides line up with TRBD2. This CDR3 has 16 residues. J lost 4 bases, V lost 4 bases, and 5 bases had no gene match. The germline gives CDR1 MNHEY, CDR2 SVGAGI. In DNA form, the CDR3 reads TGTGCCAGCAGTTCAAAACTAGCGGGGGGTTACAATGAGCAGTTCTTC. Translation gives CASSSKLAGGYNEQFF.